The TCR beta chain described here comes from a study of human T cells and chemical hapten exposure. With 4 bases removed from V and 4 bases from J, the gap between germline ends came to 13 bases. There are 14 residues in the CDR3. In germline, CDR1 is SGHTA, CDR2 FQGNSA. The library tagged individual cDNA molecules with unique molecular identifiers. TCRdb called the 5' RACE reads again in MiXCR, with one record for every CDR3 protein. The table lists about 81,000 distinct CDR3 sequences, 7.7% of them singletons, with 2% to 2.5% in the top ten. Whole blood, unfractionated, served as the material for total RNA extraction.

The chain carries TRBV7-2 and TRBJ1-1; weak D call: TRBD1 (5 bases). The TCR comes from a male donor in good health. The DNA of the CDR3 is TGTGCCAGCAGCTGGCAGGGAGGAAGCACTGAAGCTTTCTTT. It is translated as CASSWQGGSTEAFF.